This T cell receptor (beta chain) was captured by sequencing in a study of identifying expanded T cells in peripheral blood. Study-level results: Across healthy donors, higher total template counts meant significantly greater approximately two-week count variance.

Data came from immunoSEQ multiplex PCR; TCRdb stores just in-frame clones and leaves some out. The data contain 50,000 to 65,000 clones, approximately 80% of them seen just once; the ten biggest clones take up 19%. Worth noting for this clone: Its target is unknown.

The length of the CDR3 is 15 residues. V lost 0 bases and J 7 bases, leaving 13 bases between the germline ends. Looked up from germline, CDR1 is MNHEY and CDR2 is SVGAGI. During the collection period, no donor immune events like infections were recorded. Material for sequencing was blood. The chain employs TRBV6-5 and TRBJ1-5; D unclear. This clonotype was sampled from a person aged 18-70 years in good health. The CDR3 sequence is CASSYSKAPGQPQHF. The CDR3 nucleotides read TGTGCCAGCAGTTACTCGAAAGCCCCGGGGCAGCCCCAGCATTTT.